This is a list of T cell receptor beta chains from one sample in a study of Ad26.COV2.S vaccination and SARS-CoV-2 variants. Repertoires were generated with immunoSEQ multiplex PCR, while TCRdb's copy carries only in-frame clones and drops some. The sample gives roughly 380,000 clones, 80% to 90% of which show up once; roughly 3.2% is in the top ten. The sample consisted of peripheral blood, taken in a trial of Ad26.COV2.S vaccine versus placebo. The receptors originated from a person aged 18-60 years who received the Ad26.COV2.S COVID-19 vaccine or a placebo. Each CDR3 is given with its conserved first and last residue. Fields, in order: V gene, clone size, D gene, J gene, CDR3 protein, CDR3 DNA. The D gene is left open where the match is weak. The listing skips clone size in some rows; elsewhere it reads once, few, many or a size class.

V: TRBV5-4
size: NA
D: NA
J: TRBJ1-5
CDR3: CASSEDGGNSNQPQHF
DNA: TGTGCCAGCAGTGAAGACGGGGGTAATAGCAATCAGCCCCAGCATTTT

V: TRBV19
size: NA
D: NA
J: TRBJ1-2
CDR3: CASSIENRAPHFGGYTF
DNA: TGTGCCAGTAGTATAGAAAACAGGGCTCCCCACTTCGGTGGCTACACCTTC

V: TRBV27
size: NA
D: NA
J: TRBJ1-1
CDR3: CASSLQGLNTEAFF
DNA: TGTGCCAGCAGTTTACAGGGTCTGAACACTGAAGCTTTCTTT

V: TRBV30
size: once
D: NA
J: TRBJ1-1
CDR3: CAYHSQNTEAFF
DNA: TGTGCCTACCATTCGCAGAACACTGAAGCTTTCTTT

V: TRBV7-8
size: few
D: NA
J: TRBJ2-7
CDR3: CASSPSSYEQYF
DNA: TGTGCCAGCAGCCCCAGCTCCTACGAGCAGTACTTC

V: TRBV4-2
size: NA
D: NA
J: TRBJ1-2
CDR3: CASSQDEGGLNYGYTF
DNA: TGTGCCAGCAGCCAAGATGAGGGGGGGTTGAACTATGGCTACACCTTC

V: TRBV5-1
size: NA
D: NA
J: TRBJ2-1
CDR3: CASSLVSGFSYNEQFF
DNA: TGCGCCAGCAGCTTGGTCTCAGGGTTCTCCTACAATGAGCAGTTCTTC

V: TRBV11-3
size: NA
D: TRBD1
J: TRBJ1-1
CDR3: CASSLGTGNTEAFF
DNA: TGTGCCAGCAGCCTAGGGACAGGGAACACTGAAGCTTTCTTT

V: TRBV19
size: NA
D: NA
J: TRBJ1-5
CDR3: CASSIAGSNQPQHF
DNA: TGTGCCAGTAGTATAGCCGGTAGCAATCAGCCCCAGCATTTT

V: TRBV9
size: once
D: NA
J: TRBJ2-5
CDR3: CASSVGGNDQETQYF
DNA: TGTGCCAGCAGCGTAGGCGGGAACGACCAAGAGACCCAGTACTTC

V: TRBV27
size: NA
D: NA
J: TRBJ1-1
CDR3: CASSLGPNTEAFF
DNA: TGTGCCAGTAGCCTCGGGCCGAACACTGAAGCTTTCTTT

V: TRBV19
size: NA
D: NA
J: TRBJ2-5
CDR3: CASSGTLLETQYF
DNA: TGTGCCAGTAGTGGAACCCTTTTGGAGACCCAGTACTTC

V: TRBV6-5
size: NA
D: NA
J: TRBJ2-3
CDR3: CASSYGGYSTDTQYF
DNA: TGTGCCAGCAGTTACGGGGGTTATAGCACAGATACGCAGTATTTT

V: TRBV9
size: NA
D: NA
J: TRBJ1-1
CDR3: CASSVSSLDRNTEAFF
DNA: TGTGCCAGCAGCGTGAGCTCCCTCGACAGAAACACTGAAGCTTTCTTT

V: TRBV11-2
size: NA
D: NA
J: TRBJ1-1
CDR3: CASSLAGHNTEAFF
DNA: TGTGCCAGCAGCTTAGCCGGACACAACACTGAAGCTTTCTTT

V: TRBV2
size: NA
D: NA
J: TRBJ2-1
CDR3: CASSGQLLSYNEQFF
DNA: TGTGCCAGCAGTGGACAGTTGCTCTCCTACAATGAGCAGTTCTTC

V: TRBV4-2
size: NA
D: TRBD2
J: TRBJ2-5
CDR3: CASSHGSGGAETQYF
DNA: TGTGCCAGCAGCCACGGGAGCGGGGGGGCGGAGACCCAGTACTTC

V: TRBV10-2
size: NA
D: TRBD2
J: TRBJ2-7
CDR3: CASSGPRTSRYEQYF
DNA: TGCGCCAGCAGCGGCCCCCGGACTAGCAGATACGAGCAGTACTTC

V: TRBV15
size: NA
D: NA
J: TRBJ1-6
CDR3: CATSRDIDTFSYNSPLHF
DNA: TGTGCCACCAGCAGAGATATTGACACCTTCTCCTATAATTCACCCCTCCACTTT

V: TRBV9
size: NA
D: NA
J: TRBJ1-1
CDR3: CASSGGQTEAFF
DNA: TGTGCCAGCAGCGGCGGACAGACTGAAGCTTTCTTT

V: TRBV7-9
size: NA
D: TRBD1
J: TRBJ2-1
CDR3: CASSSTGDLGSNEQFF
DNA: TGTGCCAGCAGCTCCACAGGGGATCTGGGGAGTAATGAGCAGTTCTTC

V: TRBV7-2
size: NA
D: NA
J: TRBJ2-1
CDR3: CASRGAYNEQFF
DNA: TGTGCCAGCCGGGGAGCCTACAATGAGCAGTTCTTC

V: TRBV25-1
size: NA
D: NA
J: TRBJ2-1
CDR3: CASSETGSSYNEQFF
DNA: TGTGCCAGCAGTGAAACGGGGAGCTCCTACAATGAGCAGTTCTTC

V: TRBV5-4
size: NA
D: NA
J: TRBJ2-1
CDR3: CASQQGGSSYNEQFF
DNA: TGTGCCAGCCAACAGGGGGGGTCCTCCTACAATGAGCAGTTCTTC

V: TRBV30
size: NA
D: NA
J: TRBJ2-3
CDR3: CAWSRNTYTDTQYF
DNA: TGTGCCTGGAGTCGCAACACTTACACAGATACGCAGTATTTT